This T cell receptor beta chain is drawn from a study of PD-L1 blockade in urothelial cancer. Overall study: Patients commenced atezolizumab around 2014, and it was given at 1,200 mg intravenously every 3 weeks. Once treatment had started, blood was analyzed at 3 weeks (second dose) and again at 6 weeks. Peripheral blood specimens exhibited a median yield of roughly 140,000 T cells.

This CDR3 is built from 15 residues. Germline CDR1 and CDR2: MGHDK and SYGVNS. Trimming shortened V by 0 bases and J by 1 base, and 9 bases separated the two germline ends. Study findings and constraints: Those with durable benefit had larger increases in tumor-associated blood clones at 3 weeks.

Method: immunoSEQ multiplex PCR; TCRdb's copy keeps in-frame clones and lacks some. The table records around 42,000 clones, 81% of them present only once. The count of this clone is one. What it recognizes is unknown. This receptor was taken from a man between 65 and 80 years old with urothelial cancer. This specimen consisted of PBMCs, obtained around atezolizumab (anti-PD-L1) treatment. The chain links TRBV25-1 to TRBJ1-1; TRBD1 might be the D (6 bases). CDR3 amino acids: CASSEYRGGNTEAFF. CDR3 sequence (DNA): TGTGCCAGCAGTGAATACAGGGGTGGGAACACTGAAGCTTTCTTT.